Listed below are T cell receptor beta chains from one sample, sequenced in a study of T-cell reconstitution after alpha-beta-depleted transplantation in children. MiXCR, run by TCRdb on the PCR reads, gives a single entry per CDR3 protein. The sample yields a few hundred thousand distinct CDR3 sequences, roughly 24% seen once. Source: PBMCs, taken before TCRalphabeta/CD19-depleted stem cell transplant. These receptor sequences come from a girl aged 2-10 years with Fanconi anemia, due to receive a stem cell transplant. CDR3s include the opening cysteine and the closing phenylalanine or tryptophan. D genes are given only for firm matches. Where a row states a size, it is once, few, many or the class of an expanded clone; other rows omit it.

D gene	J gene	clone size	V gene	CDR3 protein	CDR3 DNA
.	TRBJ2-3	many	TRBV11-1	CASSFEYFLTDTQYF	TGTGCCAGCAGCTTTGAGTATTTTCTCACAGATACGCAGTATTTT
.	TRBJ2-2	few	TRBV6-6	CASSYDGGELFF	TGTGCCAGCAGTTACGACGGCGGGGAGCTGTTTTTT
.	TRBJ1-2	once	TRBV19	CASSATVTKDGYTF	TGTGCCAGTAGCGCGACGGTGACGAAAGACGGCTACACCTTC
.	TRBJ1-6	.	TRBV20-1	CSASRVYRAYNSPLHF	TGCAGTGCTAGTAGAGTTTACAGAGCGTATAATTCACCCCTCCACTTT
.	TRBJ1-1	.	TRBV7-2	CASSFSRTSGEAFF	TGTGCCAGCAGCTTCTCACGAACTAGTGGGGAAGCTTTCTTT
TRBD1	TRBJ1-5	many	TRBV20-1	CSARGQYNQPQHF	TGCAGTGCTAGGGGACAGTACAATCAGCCCCAGCATTTT
.	TRBJ1-2	.	TRBV18	CASSPKGSNYGYTF	TGTGCCAGCTCACCAAAGGGATCCAACTATGGCTACACCTTC
.	TRBJ2-7	many	TRBV21-1	CACRQGGYEQYF	TGTGCCTGCAGACAGGGAGGCTACGAGCAGTACTTC
TRBD1	TRBJ2-3	once	TRBV28	CASSPDRGRGDTQYF	TGTGCCAGCAGTCCGGACAGGGGGCGCGGAGATACGCAGTATTTT
.	TRBJ2-1	many	TRBV20-1	CSASFRAYNEQFF	TGCAGTGCTAGTTTCAGGGCCTACAATGAGCAGTTCTTC
.	TRBJ2-3	many	TRBV9	CASSVAGAPYNF	TGTGCCAGCAGCGTAGCGGGAGCCCCATACAATTTT
TRBD2	TRBJ2-5	.	TRBV20-1	CSAPHPFGLVETQYF	TGCAGTGCCCCTCACCCCTTCGGACTAGTGGAGACCCAGTACTTC
TRBD2	TRBJ2-1	.	TRBV20-1	CSAEPDNPLGREAWDEQFF	TGCAGTGCCGAACCCGATAACCCCCTAGGGCGGGAGGCATGGGATGAGCAGTTCTTC
.	TRBJ2-7	.	TRBV6-1	CASSPLYPSYEQYF	TGTGCCAGCAGTCCTTTATATCCGTCCTACGAGCAGTACTTC
.	TRBJ2-1	few	TRBV6-4	CASSELSSGSYNEQFF	TGTGCCAGCAGTGAACTTTCGAGCGGGTCCTACAATGAGCAGTTCTTC
TRBD2	TRBJ2-7	.	TRBV29-1	CSVAGAPKPYPSEQYF	TGCAGCGTCGCGGGAGCGCCCAAGCCCTACCCTTCCGAGCAGTACTTC
TRBD2	TRBJ2-1	few	TRBV10-2	CASKLAGVMIGNEQFF	TGCGCCAGCAAGCTAGCGGGAGTTATGATAGGCAATGAGCAGTTCTTC
TRBD1	TRBJ1-2	many	TRBV20-1	CSATGTGDGYTF	TGCAGTGCTACCGGGACAGGGGATGGCTACACCTTC
TRBD1	TRBJ2-4	.	TRBV7-6	CASSPGQGLNIQYF	TGTGCCAGCAGCCCGGGACAGGGGCTAAACATTCAGTACTTC
TRBD2	TRBJ2-1	.	TRBV20-1	CSARRGLAGFLSYNEQFF	TGCAGTGCTAGGAGGGGACTAGCGGGGTTTCTCTCCTACAATGAGCAGTTCTTC
.	TRBJ1-6	.	TRBV7-8	CASSLDWAEPYNSPLHF	TGTGCCAGCAGCTTAGATTGGGCAGAACCGTATAATTCACCCCTCCACTTT
TRBD1	TRBJ2-4	few	TRBV28	CASSSSWTGQGTKNIQYF	TGTGCCAGCAGTTCCTCTTGGACAGGGCAGGGAACCAAAAACATTCAGTACTTC
TRBD2	TRBJ2-3	.	TRBV11-1	CASSSRATSGTSTDTQYF	TGTGCCAGCAGTTCACGCGCCACTAGCGGTACTAGCACAGATACGCAGTATTTT
TRBD1	TRBJ1-1	many	TRBV7-9	CASSQTGGNPEAFF	TGTGCCAGCAGCCAGACAGGGGGCAACCCTGAAGCTTTCTTT
TRBD1	TRBJ2-7	few	TRBV20-1	CSAPRRGSYEQYF	TGCAGTGCTCCCCGCAGGGGGTCCTACGAGCAGTACTTC
.	TRBJ2-7	many	TRBV29-1	CSVGPGAYEQYF	TGCAGCGTTGGCCCGGGAGCCTACGAGCAGTACTTC
.	TRBJ1-2	.	TRBV29-1	CTYRVSYGYTF	TGCACTTACAGGGTTAGCTATGGCTACACCTTC
TRBD1	TRBJ2-7	few	TRBV28	CASSLRGGLTYEQYF	TGTGCCAGCAGTTTAAGAGGGGGCCTAACCTACGAGCAGTACTTC
.	TRBJ2-6	.	TRBV6-9	CASSYSDLPGANVLTF	TGTGCCAGCAGTTATTCGGATCTGCCTGGGGCCAACGTCCTGACTTTC
.	TRBJ1-3	many	TRBV12-3/TRBV12-4	CASSFGSSGNTIYF	TGTGCCAGCAGTTTTGGGAGCTCTGGAAACACCATATATTTT
.	TRBJ2-1	many	TRBV7-6	CASSLVSGLDNEQFF	TGTGCCAGCAGCTTAGTCAGCGGACTCGACAATGAGCAGTTCTTC
.	TRBJ2-7	many	TRBV29-1	CSVLKSSYEQYF	TGCAGCGTTTTGAAGAGCTCCTACGAGCAGTACTTC
.	TRBJ2-7	.	TRBV29-1	CSVRQAAYEQYF	TGCAGCGTTCGACAGGCCGCCTACGAGCAGTACTTC
TRBD1	TRBJ2-7	few	TRBV28	CASSPPDRYSYEQYF	TGTGCCAGCAGTCCTCCGGACAGGTACTCCTACGAGCAGTACTTC
.	TRBJ2-4	.	TRBV12-3/TRBV12-4	CASSSGGIGQYF	TGTGCCAGCAGTTCAGGGGGGATTGGACAGTACTTC
.	TRBJ2-7	many	TRBV11-2	CASSFEEGLPFYEQYF	TGTGCCAGCAGCTTCGAGGAGGGCCTCCCCTTCTACGAGCAGTACTTC
TRBD2	TRBJ2-3	few	TRBV7-2	CASSLVSSGGIADTQYF	TGTGCCAGCAGCTTAGTCTCTAGCGGGGGCATCGCAGATACGCAGTATTTT
.	TRBJ2-1	many	TRBV7-3	CASSLSPAFSYNEQFF	TGTGCCAGCAGCTTAAGTCCAGCCTTCTCCTACAATGAGCAGTTCTTC
.	TRBJ2-2	few	TRBV28	CASSNRVRGELFF	TGTGCCAGCAGTAACAGGGTTCGCGGGGAGCTGTTTTTT
TRBD2	TRBJ2-3	.	TRBV12-3/TRBV12-4	CASSFQRGGPDTDTQYF	TGTGCCAGCAGCTTCCAGCGGGGGGGCCCGGACACAGATACGCAGTATTTT
.	TRBJ1-6	.	TRBV12-3/TRBV12-4	CASRLRLGTGNSPLHF	TGTGCCAGCAGATTAAGGTTGGGGACGGGTAATTCACCCCTCCACTTT
.	TRBJ2-7	many	TRBV28	CASSLSWVSSYEQYF	TGTGCCAGCAGTTTGTCGTGGGTAAGCTCCTACGAGCAGTACTTC
.	TRBJ2-3	many	TRBV9	CASSVLGSTDTQYF	TGTGCCAGCAGCGTATTGGGGAGCACAGATACGCAGTATTTT
.	TRBJ1-1	many	TRBV20-1	CSARGGHPEAFF	TGCAGTGCTAGAGGCGGACACCCTGAAGCTTTCTTT